This T cell receptor (beta chain) was observed in a study of blood T cell repertoires in COVID-19. Overall study: Specimens from acute and convalescent COVID-19 originated in the United States, Italy and Spain. Sample material is recorded as cDNA or gDNA derived from T cells, B-cell-depleted T cells, or PBMCs.

Here immunoSEQ multiplex PCR was the method, and the copy in TCRdb shows in-frame clones only, minus some. The data show about 97,000 clones, over 70% seen once. The CDR3 has 15 residues. The germline V gene has CDR1 MGHRA and CDR2 YSYEKL. Deletions cut 1 base from V and 0 bases from J, with 7 bases between. The sequence was obtained from a man aged 55 to 70 with acute or convalescent COVID-19. V gene TRBV4-1 combines with J gene TRBJ1-5; D perhaps matches TRBD1 (6 bases). The sequenced sample consisted of peripheral blood. Here the CDR3 DNA reads TGCGCCAGCAGCCAAGGGACAGATAGCAATCAGCCCCAGCATTTT. Protein product: CASSQGTDSNQPQHF.